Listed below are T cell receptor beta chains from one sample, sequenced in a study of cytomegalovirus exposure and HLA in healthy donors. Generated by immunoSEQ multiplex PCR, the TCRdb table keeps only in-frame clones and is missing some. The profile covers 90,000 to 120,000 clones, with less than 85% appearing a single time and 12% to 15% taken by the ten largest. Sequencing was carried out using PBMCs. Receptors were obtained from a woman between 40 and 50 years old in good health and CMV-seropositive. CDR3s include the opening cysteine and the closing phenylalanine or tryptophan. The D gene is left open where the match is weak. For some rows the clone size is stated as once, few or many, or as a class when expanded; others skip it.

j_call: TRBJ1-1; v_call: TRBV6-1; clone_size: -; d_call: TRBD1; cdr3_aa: CASRTGPEAFF; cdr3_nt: TGTGCCAGCCGGACAGGACCTGAAGCTTTCTTT
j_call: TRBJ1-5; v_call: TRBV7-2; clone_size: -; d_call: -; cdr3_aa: CASSASNQPQHF; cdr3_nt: TGTGCCAGCAGCGCCAGTAATCAGCCCCAGCATTTT
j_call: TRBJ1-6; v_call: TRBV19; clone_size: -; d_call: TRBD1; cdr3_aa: CASSTRRLTGRSPLHF; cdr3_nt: TGTGCCAGTAGTACCCGGCGGCTGACAGGGAGGTCACCCCTCCACTTT
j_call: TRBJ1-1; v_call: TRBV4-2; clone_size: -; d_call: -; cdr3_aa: CASSQGGLWTTEAFF; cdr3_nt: TGTGCCAGCAGCCAAGGGGGACTGTGGACCACTGAAGCTTTCTTT
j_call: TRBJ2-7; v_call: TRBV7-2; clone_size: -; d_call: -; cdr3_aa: CASRLSDYEQYF; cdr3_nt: TGTGCCAGCAGGCTCTCAGATTACGAGCAGTACTTC
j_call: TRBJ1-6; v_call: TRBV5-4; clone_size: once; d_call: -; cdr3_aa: CAMAGGSYNSPLHF; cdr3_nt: TGTGCCATGGCGGGGGGTTCCTATAATTCACCCCTCCACTTT
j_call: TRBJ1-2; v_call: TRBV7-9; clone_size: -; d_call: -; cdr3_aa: CASSQAGTNGYTF; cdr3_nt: TGTGCCAGCAGCCAGGCCGGTACCAATGGCTACACCTTC
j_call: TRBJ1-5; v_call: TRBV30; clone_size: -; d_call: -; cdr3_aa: CAWSVRGVQPQHF; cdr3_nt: TGTGCCTGGAGTGTACGGGGAGTTCAGCCCCAGCATTTT
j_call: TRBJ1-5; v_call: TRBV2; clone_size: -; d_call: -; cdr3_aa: CASSDLSGGNQPQHF; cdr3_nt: TGTGCCAGCAGTGACCTCTCCGGGGGCAATCAGCCCCAGCATTTT
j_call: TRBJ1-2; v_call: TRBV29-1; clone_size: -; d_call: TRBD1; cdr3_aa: CSVADRGGYGYTF; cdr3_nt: TGCAGCGTGGCGGACAGGGGGGGATATGGCTACACCTTC